Following are 30 T cell receptor beta chains from one sample sequenced in a study of T cells in localized non-small cell lung cancer. Using immunoSEQ multiplex PCR, the repertoire was profiled, and TCRdb retains in-frame clones only, with some absent. The sample contains 100,000 to 150,000 clones, approximately 88% of which appear only once. Sequencing was performed on peripheral blood, taken before any cancer treatment. These receptors were taken from an older female donor with stage I lung adenocarcinoma.

This chain links TRBV30 with TRBJ2-1, with D tentatively TRBD1 or TRBD2 (5 bases each). The CDR3 has 14 residues. Germline CDR1 GTSNPN, CDR2 SVGIG (reference sequence). Trimming took 5 bases from V and 10 from J, leaving 21 bases between them. The CDR3 loop is CAWSLGAWPVEQFF. The CDR3 nucleotides read TGTGCCTGGTCGCTCGGGGCCTGGCCTGTGGAGCAGTTCTTC.

V usage is TRBV15 and J usage is TRBJ2-1; a weak D match, TRBD1 (7 bases). Germline CDR1 reads LNHNV; CDR2 reads YYDKDF (reference sequence). The CDR3 sequence is 14 residues long. Trimming took off 8 bases at V and 6 bases at J, with 17 bases between the two ends. The CDR3 DNA reads as TGTGCCACCTTAAGGTCAGGGGGGTCCAATGAGCAGTTCTTC. Encoded protein: CATLRSGGSNEQFF.

The rearrangement uses TRBV7-9 and TRBJ1-2, with 7 bases matching TRBD1. The ends lost 4 bases at V and 7 bases at J; junction bases unmatched: 6. Looked up from germline, CDR1 is SEHNR and CDR2 is FQNEAQ (reference sequence). The CDR3 covers 13 residues. CDR3 residues: CASSSRGLGGYTF. DNA of the CDR3: TGTGCCAGCAGCTCAAGGGGGCTGGGTGGCTACACCTTC.

The J gene is TRBJ1-3, the V gene TRBV6-1, with a tentative D call TRBD1 (6 bases). The V gene's germline CDR1 is MNHNS and CDR2 SASEGT. V lost 11 bases, J lost 0 bases, and 14 bases lay in between. This CDR3 is 14 amino acids long. For the CDR3, the DNA is TGTGCCTTGGGGGGCAGCCACTCTGGAAACACCATATATTTT. Translating gives CALGGSHSGNTIYF.

The chain combines TRBV6-6 with TRBJ2-4; 7 bases line up with TRBD1. The CDR3 spans 14 residues. J was trimmed by 4 bases and V by 4 bases; bases with no gene match: 4. Per germline, CDR1 MNHNY and CDR2 SVGAGI (reference sequence). The CDR3 loop is CASSSGTDKNIQYF. CDR3 DNA: TGTGCCAGCAGTTCCGGGACAGATAAAAACATTCAGTACTTC.

The rearrangement joins TRBV6-5 to TRBJ1-1, with 9 bases fitting TRBD1. Germline V gene sequence: CDR1 MNHEY, CDR2 SVGAGI. V shed 4 bases, J shed 0 bases, and the junction held 6 bases outside the gene matches. The CDR3 loop spans 16 amino acids. CDR3 in DNA: TGTGCCAGCAGTTCCTTTCGGACAGGGGTGAACACTGAAGCTTTCTTT. This translates into CASSSFRTGVNTEAFF.

The rearrangement uses TRBV18 and TRBJ2-7; 7 positions agree with TRBD1. CDR1 and CDR2 from the germline V gene are KGHSH and LQKENI. The CDR3 has 15 residues. V trimming: 0 bases; J trimming: 0 bases; junction bases outside the gene matches: 2. CDR3 nucleotides: TGTGCCAGCTCACCACCGACAGGGAACTCCTACGAGCAGTACTTC. Translating it yields CASSPPTGNSYEQYF.

CDR3 amino acids: CASSPQGARGQETQYF. Written as DNA, the CDR3 is TGTGCCAGCAGCCCCCAGGGGGCGCGAGGGCAAGAGACCCAGTACTTC. The chain links TRBV9 to TRBJ2-5, with TRBD1 identical over 8 bases. The CDR3 length is 16 residues. Trimming at V came to 4 bases and at J to 2 bases, leaving 10 bases not matched to a gene. CDR1 SGDLS and CDR2 YYNGEE come from the germline V gene.

This sequence joins TRBV19 and TRBJ2-1; no clear D. V was clipped by 10 bases and J by 0 bases, with 16 bases between them. Germline V gives CDR1 LNHDA, CDR2 SQIVND (reference sequence). CDR3 size: 15 residues. CDR3 nucleotides: TGTGCCACGCAGGCGGACCGGAGCTCCTACAATGAGCAGTTCTTC. This gives the protein CATQADRSSYNEQFF.

V is TRBV2 and J is TRBJ2-1; D unresolved. Germline V gives CDR1 SNHLY, CDR2 FYNNEI. The length of the CDR3 is 13 residues. Trimming took 8 bases from V and 2 from J, leaving 10 bases between them. For the CDR3, the DNA is TGTGCCAGCTCATCCAACACCTACAATGAGCAGTTCTTC. Translating gives CASSSNTYNEQFF.

This clone appeared once. The chain combines TRBV15 with TRBJ2-1; TRBD1 might be the D (5 bases). Trimming stripped 0 bases from V and 4 bases from J, with 13 bases between. From germline, CDR1 is LNHNV and CDR2 YYDKDF (reference sequence). There are 16 residues in the CDR3. The CDR3 is CATSRDQGAQYNEQFF. The CDR3 DNA sequence: TGTGCCACCAGCAGAGATCAAGGGGCTCAATACAATGAGCAGTTCTTC.

The chain links TRBV19 to TRBJ2-2; TRBD1 matches at 7 bases. The V gene's germline CDR1 is LNHDA and CDR2 SQIVND (reference sequence). V shed 4 bases and J 8 bases; nucleotides not matched to a gene: 7. The CDR3 spans 14 residues. CDR3 amino acids: CASSTKTGSGELFF. CDR3 in DNA: TGTGCCAGTAGTACAAAGACAGGGTCTGGGGAGCTGTTTTTT.

The chain combines TRBV10-3 with TRBJ2-3; TRBD2 aligns across 10 bases. V was clipped by 0 bases and J by 3 bases; unmatched bases: 3. CDR3 length equals 16 residues. CDR1 is ENHRY, CDR2 SYGVKD, per germline. For the CDR3, the DNA is TGTGCCATCAGTGAGTCTGCTAGCGGGAGAACAGATACGCAGTATTTT. Protein product: CAISESASGRTDTQYF.

CDR3 sequence (DNA): TGTGCCAGCAGCCGGGACAGGATGAACACTGAAGCTTTCTTT. Amino acids: CASSRDRMNTEAFF. The genes are TRBV28 and TRBJ1-1; 8 bases are a match to TRBD1. V lost 6 bases and J lost 0; bases outside the gene matches: 3. This CDR3 has 14 residues. Germline-derived CDR1 and CDR2 are MDHEN and SYDVKM.

This clone has only one observation. V is TRBV2 and J is TRBJ2-3; the D is unclear. The V gene's germline CDR1 is SNHLY and CDR2 FYNNEI. Trimming took 4 bases from V and 1 from J, leaving 6 bases between them. The CDR3 consists of 13 residues. CDR3 protein: CASSVTRTDTQYF. The CDR3 DNA reads TGTGCCAGCAGTGTGACCCGCACAGATACGCAGTATTTT.

The chain joins TRBV27 to TRBJ1-2, with D perhaps TRBD1 (5 bases). The CDR3 contains 14 residues. Germline V lookup: CDR1 MNHEY, CDR2 SMNVEV (reference sequence). Deletions cut 2 bases from V and 2 bases from J, with 9 bases between. The CDR3 DNA follows: TGTGCCAGCAGTTTAACCGGGACCAACTATGGCTACACCTTC. It yields the protein CASSLTGTNYGYTF.

CDR3 in DNA: TGCGCCAGCAGCCGAAGCGGCAGCGGGCCTAGCACAGATACGCAGTATTTT. It encodes CASSRSGSGPSTDTQYF. J is TRBJ2-3 and V is TRBV4-1; D is perhaps TRBD2 (6 bases). The ends were cut back, 4 bases at V and 0 bases at J, with 17 bases in the middle. The CDR3 consists of 17 residues. Germline V CDR1 and CDR2: MGHRA, YSYEKL.

V usage is TRBV6-6 and J usage is TRBJ2-7; D not resolved. Per germline, CDR1 MNHNY and CDR2 SVGAGI (reference sequence). The V and J ends lost 5 bases and 4 bases respectively, with 12 bases between them. The CDR3 totals 13 residues. In DNA form, the CDR3 reads TGTGCCAGCAGTCACCCGACTGATTACGAGCAGTACTTC. It codes for CASSHPTDYEQYF.

J is TRBJ1-4 and V is TRBV28; no clear D. Germline V lookup: CDR1 MDHEN, CDR2 SYDVKM. V dropped 7 bases and J dropped 8 bases, with 11 bases sitting between them. This CDR3 has 12 amino acids. This CDR3 is CASNSVKEKLFF. The CDR3 coding sequence is TGTGCCAGCAATTCTGTAAAAGAAAAACTGTTTTTT.

The chain links TRBV6-1 to TRBJ1-5, with D maybe TRBD1 (5 bases). Per germline, CDR1 MNHNS and CDR2 SASEGT. Trimming shortened V by 2 bases and J by 4 bases, and 12 bases separated the two germline ends. There are 15 residues in the CDR3. CDR3 protein: CASSETGGENQPQHF. The CDR3 region has the DNA TGTGCCAGCAGTGAAACTGGAGGGGAAAATCAGCCCCAGCATTTT.

The chain employs TRBV6-1 and TRBJ2-1; D not resolved. There are 13 residues in the CDR3. CDR1 MNHNS and CDR2 SASEGT come from the germline V gene. Trimming stripped 6 bases from V and 2 bases from J, with 8 bases between. CDR3 in amino acids: CASRISTYNEQFF. CDR3 DNA sequence: TGTGCCAGCAGGATTAGCACCTACAATGAGCAGTTCTTC.

The chain joins TRBV14 to TRBJ2-1; 7 bases line up with TRBD2. The V segment lost 1 base and the J segment 3 bases; nucleotides outside the gene matches: 6. Per the germline V gene, CDR1 is SGHDN and CDR2 is FVKESK. The CDR3 is made up of 16 amino acids. The CDR3 spells CASSQVRTSDYNEQFF. For the CDR3, the DNA is TGTGCCAGCAGCCAAGTCCGGACTAGTGACTACAATGAGCAGTTCTTC.

The chain carries TRBV11-1 and TRBJ2-6; a possible D gene is TRBD1 (6 bases). The length of the CDR3 is 15 residues. The germline V and J ends were trimmed by 6 bases and 4 bases, with 13 bases remaining between them. Germline V lookup: CDR1 SGHAT, CDR2 FQDESV (reference sequence). As DNA, the CDR3 is TGTGCCAGCAGTAACACAGGGCTCGGGGCCAACGTCCTGACTTTC. This sequence encodes CASSNTGLGANVLTF.

The chain has TRBV30 and TRBJ1-4, with D possibly being TRBD1 (6 bases). Trimming stripped 8 bases from V and 8 bases from J, with 18 bases between. CDR1 is GTSNPN, CDR2 SVGIG, per germline (reference sequence). CDR3 length: 13 residues. The CDR3 protein is CAGGGTLKEKLFF. The CDR3 DNA sequence: TGTGCCGGAGGCGGGACATTAAAAGAAAAACTGTTTTTT.

V usage is TRBV29-1 and J usage is TRBJ1-2, with TRBD1 identical over 10 bases. Germline loops: CDR1 SQVTM, CDR2 ANQGSEA. This CDR3 is 15 amino acids long. Unmatched junction bases numbered 10, after V lost 5 bases and J lost 4 bases. The CDR3 reads CSVFPPTGGIYGYTF. The CDR3 bases are TGCAGCGTTTTCCCCCCGACAGGGGGCATCTATGGCTACACCTTC.

CDR3: CASSVDFGELFF. The CDR3 DNA reads TGTGCCAGCAGCGTAGACTTCGGGGAGCTGTTTTTT. The J gene is TRBJ2-2, the V gene TRBV9; no firm D call. Germline CDR1 SGDLS, CDR2 YYNGEE. V lost 0 bases, J lost 7 bases, and 4 bases lay in between. This CDR3 contains 12 residues.

The chain joins TRBV10-3 to TRBJ1-1; D not certain. The ends were cut back, 4 bases at V and 3 bases at J, with 3 bases in the middle. CDR1 is ENHRY and CDR2 is SYGVKD in the germline V gene. This CDR3 has 11 residues. CDR3: CAISGDTEAFF. The CDR3 bases are TGTGCCATCAGTGGGGACACTGAAGCTTTCTTT.

This clone came up a few times. The chain employs TRBV5-8 and TRBJ2-1, with TRBD1 matching 8 bases. The CDR3 extends over 14 amino acids. The junction had 4 bases not matched to a gene; V was cut back by 3 bases and J by 5 bases. Germline CDR1 reads SGHTS; CDR2 reads YDEGEE. Here the CDR3 DNA reads TGTGCCAGCAGCTCGGGACAGGATGACAATGAGCAGTTCTTC. It translates to CASSSGQDDNEQFF.

The V gene is TRBV30, the J gene TRBJ2-1; D gene ambiguous. The CDR3 length is 12 residues. The V end was cut by 3 bases, the J end by 7 bases, with 10 bases between. The germline gives CDR1 GTSNPN, CDR2 SVGIG (reference sequence). This CDR3 is CAWRPQLNEQFF. DNA of the CDR3: TGTGCCTGGAGGCCACAGCTTAATGAGCAGTTCTTC.

The rearrangement uses TRBV5-1 and TRBJ2-1, with 9 positions matching TRBD1. CDR3 length: 15 residues. CDR1 SGHRS and CDR2 YFSETQ come from the germline V gene. The trim removed 4 bases at V and 7 bases at J, leaving 9 bases unmatched. CDR3 residues: CASSSTGGSENEQFF. The CDR3 coding sequence is TGCGCCAGCAGCAGTACAGGGGGCTCTGAAAATGAGCAGTTCTTC.